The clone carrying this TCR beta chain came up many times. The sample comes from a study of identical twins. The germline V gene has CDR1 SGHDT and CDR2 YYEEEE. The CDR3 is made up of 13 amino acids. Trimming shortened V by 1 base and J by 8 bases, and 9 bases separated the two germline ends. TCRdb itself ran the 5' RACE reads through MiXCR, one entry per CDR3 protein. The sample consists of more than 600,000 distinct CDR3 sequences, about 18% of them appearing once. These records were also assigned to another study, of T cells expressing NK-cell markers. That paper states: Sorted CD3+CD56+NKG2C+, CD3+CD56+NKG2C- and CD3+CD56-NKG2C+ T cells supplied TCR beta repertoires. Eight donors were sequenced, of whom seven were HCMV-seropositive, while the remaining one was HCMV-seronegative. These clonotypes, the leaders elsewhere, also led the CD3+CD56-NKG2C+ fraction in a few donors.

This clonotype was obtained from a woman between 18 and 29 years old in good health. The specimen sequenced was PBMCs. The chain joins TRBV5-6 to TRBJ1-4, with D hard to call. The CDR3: CASSLILEEKLFF. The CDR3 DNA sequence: TGTGCCAGCAGCTTGATTTTGGAGGAAAAACTGTTTTTT. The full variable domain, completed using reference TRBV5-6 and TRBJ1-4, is DAGVTQSPTHLIKTRGQQVTLRCSPKSGHDTVSWYQQALGQGPQFIFQYYEEEERQRGNFPDRFSGHQFPNYSSELNVNALLLGDSALYLCASSLILEEKLFFGSGTQLSVL.